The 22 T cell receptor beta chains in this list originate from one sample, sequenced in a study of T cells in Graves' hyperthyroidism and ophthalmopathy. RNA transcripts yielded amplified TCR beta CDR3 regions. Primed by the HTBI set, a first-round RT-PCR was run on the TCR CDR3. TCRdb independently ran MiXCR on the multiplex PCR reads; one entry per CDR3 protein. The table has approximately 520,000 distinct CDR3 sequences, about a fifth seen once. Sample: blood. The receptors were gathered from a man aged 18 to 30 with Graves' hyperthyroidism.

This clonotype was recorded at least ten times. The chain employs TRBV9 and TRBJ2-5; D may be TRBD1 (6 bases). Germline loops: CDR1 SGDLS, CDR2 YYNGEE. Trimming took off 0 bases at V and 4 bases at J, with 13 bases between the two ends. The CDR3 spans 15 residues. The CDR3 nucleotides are TGTGCCAGCAGCGTAGGGGGGCCCGGAACAGAGACCCAGTACTTC. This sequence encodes CASSVGGPGTETQYF.

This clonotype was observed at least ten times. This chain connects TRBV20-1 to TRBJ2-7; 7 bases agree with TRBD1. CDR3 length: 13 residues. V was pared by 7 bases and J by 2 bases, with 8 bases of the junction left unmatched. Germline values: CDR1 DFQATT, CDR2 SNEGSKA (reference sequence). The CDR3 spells CSVGDSVTYEQYF. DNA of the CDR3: TGCAGTGTCGGGGACAGTGTTACCTACGAGCAGTACTTC.

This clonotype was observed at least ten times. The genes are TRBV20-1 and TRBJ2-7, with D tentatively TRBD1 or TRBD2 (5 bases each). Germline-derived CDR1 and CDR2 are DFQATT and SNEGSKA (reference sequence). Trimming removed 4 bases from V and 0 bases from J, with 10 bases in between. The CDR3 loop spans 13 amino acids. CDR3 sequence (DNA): TGCAGTGCTACGGGACCTGTCTCCTACGAGCAGTACTTC. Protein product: CSATGPVSYEQYF.

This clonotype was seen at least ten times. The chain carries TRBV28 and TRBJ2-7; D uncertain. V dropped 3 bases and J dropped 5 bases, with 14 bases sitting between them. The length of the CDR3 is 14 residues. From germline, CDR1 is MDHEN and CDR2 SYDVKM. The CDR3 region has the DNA TGTGCCAGCAGTTTCCCAGGACCTAACAACGAGCAGTACTTC. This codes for CASSFPGPNNEQYF.

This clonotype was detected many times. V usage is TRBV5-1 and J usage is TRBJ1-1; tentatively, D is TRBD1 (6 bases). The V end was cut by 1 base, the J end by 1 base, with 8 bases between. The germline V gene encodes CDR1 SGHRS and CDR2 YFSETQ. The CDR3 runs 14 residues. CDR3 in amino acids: CASSLMGANTEAFF. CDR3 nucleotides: TGCGCCAGCAGCTTGATGGGGGCGAACACTGAAGCTTTCTTT. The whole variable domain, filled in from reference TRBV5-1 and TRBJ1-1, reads KAGVTQTPRYLIKTRGQQVTLSCSPISGHRSVSWYQQTPGQGLQFLFEYFSETQRNKGNFPGRFSGRQFSNSRSEMNVSTLELGDSALYLCASSLMGANTEAFFGQGTRLTVV.

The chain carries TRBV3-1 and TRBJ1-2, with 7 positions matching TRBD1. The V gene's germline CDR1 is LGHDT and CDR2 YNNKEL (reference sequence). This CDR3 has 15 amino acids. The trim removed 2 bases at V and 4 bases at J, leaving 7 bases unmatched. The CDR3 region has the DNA TGTGCCAGCAGCCAACAGGGGGGAACCATCTATGGCTACACCTTC. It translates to CASSQQGGTIYGYTF.

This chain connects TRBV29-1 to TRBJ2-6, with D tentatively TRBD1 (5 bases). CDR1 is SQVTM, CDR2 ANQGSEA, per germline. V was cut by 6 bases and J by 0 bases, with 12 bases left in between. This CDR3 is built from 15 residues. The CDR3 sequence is CSVGEQDSGANVLTF. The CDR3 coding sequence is TGCAGCGTCGGAGAACAGGACTCTGGGGCCAACGTCCTGACTTTC.

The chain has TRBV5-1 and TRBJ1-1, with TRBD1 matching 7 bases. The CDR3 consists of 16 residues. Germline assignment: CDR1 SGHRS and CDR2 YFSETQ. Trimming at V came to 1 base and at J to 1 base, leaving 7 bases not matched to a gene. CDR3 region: CASSLRAGQTNTEAFF. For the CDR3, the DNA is TGCGCCAGCAGCTTGCGGGCGGGACAGACGAACACTGAAGCTTTCTTT.

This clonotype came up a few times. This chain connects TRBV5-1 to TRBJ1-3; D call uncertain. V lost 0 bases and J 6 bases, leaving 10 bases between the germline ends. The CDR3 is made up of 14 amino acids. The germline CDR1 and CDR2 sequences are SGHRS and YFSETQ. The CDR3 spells CASSLGGLENTIYF. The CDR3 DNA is TGCGCCAGCAGCTTGGGGGGTTTAGAAAACACCATATATTTT.

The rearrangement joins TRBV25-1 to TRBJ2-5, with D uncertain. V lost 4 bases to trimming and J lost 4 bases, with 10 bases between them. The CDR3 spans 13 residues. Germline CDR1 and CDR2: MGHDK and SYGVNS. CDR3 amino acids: CASSALIRETQYF. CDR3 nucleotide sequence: TGTGCCAGCAGTGCCCTAATACGAGAGACCCAGTACTTC.

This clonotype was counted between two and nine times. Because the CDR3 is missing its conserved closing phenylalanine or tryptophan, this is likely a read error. CDR3 nucleotides: TGTGCCAGCAGTCTTTTGCCAGGGGCGTCGAGCACTGAAGCTTTCCTT. Its protein product is CASSLLPGASSTEAFL. V gene TRBV6-1 combines with J gene TRBJ1-1; possibly TRBD1 for D (6 bases). CDR3 length: 16 residues. CDR1 is MNHNS, CDR2 SASEGT, per germline. The germline V and J ends were trimmed by 5 bases and 4 bases, with 20 bases remaining between them.

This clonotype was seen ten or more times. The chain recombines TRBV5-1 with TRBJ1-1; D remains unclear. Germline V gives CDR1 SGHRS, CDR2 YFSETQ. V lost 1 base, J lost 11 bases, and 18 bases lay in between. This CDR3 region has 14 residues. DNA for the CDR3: TGCGCCAGCAGCTTGTCCGGTTATACCCCCGATGCTTTCTTT. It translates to CASSLSGYTPDAFF. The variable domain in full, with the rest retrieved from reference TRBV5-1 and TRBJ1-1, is KAGVTQTPRYLIKTRGQQVTLSCSPISGHRSVSWYQQTPGQGLQFLFEYFSETQRNKGNFPGRFSGRQFSNSRSEMNVSTLELGDSALYLCASSLSGYTPDAFFGQGTRLTVV.

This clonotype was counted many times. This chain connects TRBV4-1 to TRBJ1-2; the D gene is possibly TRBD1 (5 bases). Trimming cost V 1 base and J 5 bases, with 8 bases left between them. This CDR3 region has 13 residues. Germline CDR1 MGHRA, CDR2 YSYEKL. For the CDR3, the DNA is TGCGCCAGCAGCCAAGGGCGACAGTATGGCTACACCTTC. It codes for CASSQGRQYGYTF.

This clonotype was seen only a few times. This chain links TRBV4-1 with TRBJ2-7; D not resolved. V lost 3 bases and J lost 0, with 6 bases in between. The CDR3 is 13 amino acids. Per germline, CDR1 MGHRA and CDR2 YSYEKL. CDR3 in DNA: TGCGCCAGCAGCCAGAGGAGCTCCTACGAGCAGTACTTC. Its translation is CASSQRSSYEQYF.

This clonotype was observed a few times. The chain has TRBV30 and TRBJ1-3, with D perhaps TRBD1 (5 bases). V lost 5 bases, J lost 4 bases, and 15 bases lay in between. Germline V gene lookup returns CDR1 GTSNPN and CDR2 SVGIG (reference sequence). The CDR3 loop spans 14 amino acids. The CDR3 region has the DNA TGTGCCTGGGGGGACCGGACGGGAGGAAACACCATATATTTT. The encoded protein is CAWGDRTGGNTIYF.

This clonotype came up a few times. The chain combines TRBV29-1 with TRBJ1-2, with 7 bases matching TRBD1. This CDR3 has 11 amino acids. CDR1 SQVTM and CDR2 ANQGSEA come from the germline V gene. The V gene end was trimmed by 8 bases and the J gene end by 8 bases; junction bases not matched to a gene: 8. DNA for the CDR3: TGCAGCACCTCGACAGGGTCGGGCTACACCTTC. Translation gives CSTSTGSGYTF. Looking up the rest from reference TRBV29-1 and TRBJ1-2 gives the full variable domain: SAVISQKPSRDICQRGTSLTIQCQVDSQVTMMFWYRQQPGQSLTLIATANQGSEATYESGFVIDKFPISRPNLTFSTLTVSNMSPEDSSIYLCSTSTGSGYTFGSGTRLTVV.

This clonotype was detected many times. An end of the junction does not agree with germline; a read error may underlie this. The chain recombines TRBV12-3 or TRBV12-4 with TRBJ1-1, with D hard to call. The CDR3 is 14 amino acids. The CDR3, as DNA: TGTGCCAGCAGTTTAGGGCTGGGGAACCCTGAAGCTTTCTTT. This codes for CASSLGLGNPEAFF.

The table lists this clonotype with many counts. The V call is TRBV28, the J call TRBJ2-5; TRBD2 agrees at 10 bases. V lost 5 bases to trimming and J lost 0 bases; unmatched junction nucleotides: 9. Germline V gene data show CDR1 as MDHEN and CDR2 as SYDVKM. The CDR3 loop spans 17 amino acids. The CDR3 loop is CASSLDTSGTYQETQYF. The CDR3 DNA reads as TGTGCCAGCAGTCTCGACACTAGCGGGACGTACCAAGAGACCCAGTACTTC.

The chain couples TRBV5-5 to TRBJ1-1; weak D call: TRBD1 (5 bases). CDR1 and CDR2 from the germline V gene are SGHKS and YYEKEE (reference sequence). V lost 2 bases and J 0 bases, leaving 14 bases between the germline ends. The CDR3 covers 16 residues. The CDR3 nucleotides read TGTGCCAGCAGCTTATGGGGCGGGAGCCTGAACACTGAAGCTTTCTTT. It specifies CASSLWGGSLNTEAFF.

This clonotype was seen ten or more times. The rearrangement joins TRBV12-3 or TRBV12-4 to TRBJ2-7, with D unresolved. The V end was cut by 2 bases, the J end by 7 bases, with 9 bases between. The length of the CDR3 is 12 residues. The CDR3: CASSLMPSEQYF. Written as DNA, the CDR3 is TGTGCCAGCAGTTTAATGCCCTCTGAGCAGTACTTC.

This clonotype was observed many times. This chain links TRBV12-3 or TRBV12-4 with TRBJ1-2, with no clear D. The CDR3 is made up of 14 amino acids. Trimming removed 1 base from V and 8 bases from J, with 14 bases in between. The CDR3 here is CASSLVEGGSGYTF. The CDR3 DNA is TGTGCCAGCAGTTTAGTAGAAGGAGGATCGGGCTACACCTTC.

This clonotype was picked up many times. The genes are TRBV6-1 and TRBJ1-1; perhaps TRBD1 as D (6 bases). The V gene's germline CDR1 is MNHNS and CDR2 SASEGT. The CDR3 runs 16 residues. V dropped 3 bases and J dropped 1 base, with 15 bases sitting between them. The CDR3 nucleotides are TGTGCCAGCAGTGACCCTGGACAGACGGCGAACACTGAAGCTTTCTTT. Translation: CASSDPGQTANTEAFF.